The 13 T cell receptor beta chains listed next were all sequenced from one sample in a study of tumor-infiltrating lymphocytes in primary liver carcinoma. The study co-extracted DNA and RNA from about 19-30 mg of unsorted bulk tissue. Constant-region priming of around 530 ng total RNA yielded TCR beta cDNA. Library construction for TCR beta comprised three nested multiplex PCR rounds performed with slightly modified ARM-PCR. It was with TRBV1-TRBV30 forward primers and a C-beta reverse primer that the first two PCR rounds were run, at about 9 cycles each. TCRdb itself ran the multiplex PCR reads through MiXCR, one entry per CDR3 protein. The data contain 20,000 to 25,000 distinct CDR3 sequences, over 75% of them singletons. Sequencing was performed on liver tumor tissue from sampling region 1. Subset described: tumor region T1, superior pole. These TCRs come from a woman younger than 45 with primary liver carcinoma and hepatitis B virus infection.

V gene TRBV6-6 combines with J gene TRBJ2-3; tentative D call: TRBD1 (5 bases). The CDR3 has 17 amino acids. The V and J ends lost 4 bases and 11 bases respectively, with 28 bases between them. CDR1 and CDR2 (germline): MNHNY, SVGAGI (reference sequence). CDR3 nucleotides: TGTGCCAGCAGTTCCACCTTAGACCAGGGAAACCAGATAGGGCAGTATTTT. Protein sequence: CASSSTLDQGNQIGQYF.

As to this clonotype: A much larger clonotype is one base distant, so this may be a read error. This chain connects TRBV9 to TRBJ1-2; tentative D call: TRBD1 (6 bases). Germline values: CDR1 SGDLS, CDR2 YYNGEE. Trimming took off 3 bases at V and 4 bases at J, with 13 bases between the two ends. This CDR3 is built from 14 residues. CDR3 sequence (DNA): TGTGCCAGCAGCGCCGGACGGGACATCTATGGCTACACCTTC. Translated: CASSAGRDIYGYTF.

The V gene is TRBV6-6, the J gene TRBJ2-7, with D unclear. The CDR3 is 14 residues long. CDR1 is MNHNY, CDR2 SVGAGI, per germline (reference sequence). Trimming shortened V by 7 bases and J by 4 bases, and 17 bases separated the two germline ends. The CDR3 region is CASILVGSYYEQYF. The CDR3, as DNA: TGTGCCAGCATTCTAGTAGGCTCATATTACGAGCAGTACTTC.

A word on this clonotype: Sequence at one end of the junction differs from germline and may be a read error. The CDR3 loop is CASSTSLTGGYNEQFF. The DNA of the CDR3 is TGTGCCAGTAGCACCTCTCTAACGGGAGGATACAATGAACAGTTCTTC. V and J are TRBV11-2 and TRBJ2-1, with 7 bases that match TRBD2. In germline, CDR1 is SGHAT, CDR2 FQNNGV. This CDR3 is 16 amino acids long.

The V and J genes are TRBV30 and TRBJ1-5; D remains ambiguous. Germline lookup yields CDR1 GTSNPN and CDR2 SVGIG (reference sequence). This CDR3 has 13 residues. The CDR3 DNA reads TGTGTCTTGAGTCCAGGAGCGGGAAGGCCCCAGCATTTT. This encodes CVLSPGAGRPQHF.

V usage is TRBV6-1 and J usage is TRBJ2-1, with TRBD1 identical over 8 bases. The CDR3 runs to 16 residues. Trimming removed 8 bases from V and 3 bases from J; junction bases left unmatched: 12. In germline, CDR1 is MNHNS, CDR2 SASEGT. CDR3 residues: CASRLSRDRSYNEQFF. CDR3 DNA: TGTGCCAGCCGCTTAAGCCGGGACAGGAGCTACAATGAGCAGTTCTTC.

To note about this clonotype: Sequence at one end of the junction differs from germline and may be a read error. For the CDR3, the DNA is TGTGCCAGCAGCTTAGAGAGCGGGAGTGTGACTGAGCAGCTCTTC. It specifies CASSLESGSVTEQLF. This sequence joins TRBV11-2 and TRBJ2-1; TRBD2 matches 8 bases. The germline V gene encodes CDR1 SGHAT and CDR2 FQNNGV. The CDR3 is 15 amino acids.

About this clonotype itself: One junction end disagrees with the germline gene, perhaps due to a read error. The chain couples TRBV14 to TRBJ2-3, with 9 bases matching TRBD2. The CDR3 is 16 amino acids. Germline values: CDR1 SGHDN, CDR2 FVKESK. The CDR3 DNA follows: TGTGCCAGTAGCCAGGTTCAGCGGGAGGACCGTGATACGCAGTATTTT. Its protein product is CASSQVQREDRDTQYF.

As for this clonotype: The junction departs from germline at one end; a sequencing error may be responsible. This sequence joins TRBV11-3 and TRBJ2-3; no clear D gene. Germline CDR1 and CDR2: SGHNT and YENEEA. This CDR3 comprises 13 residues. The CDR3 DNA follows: TGTGCCAGCAATAAAGAATCCACAGATACGCGGTATTTT. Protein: CASNKESTDTRYF.

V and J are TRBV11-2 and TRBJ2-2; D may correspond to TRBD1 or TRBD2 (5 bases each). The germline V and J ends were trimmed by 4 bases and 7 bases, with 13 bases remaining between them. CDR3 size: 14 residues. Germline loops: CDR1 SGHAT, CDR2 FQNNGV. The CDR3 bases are TGTGCCAGCAGCTCGGGACCTACAGGCGGGGAGCTGTTTTTT. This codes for CASSSGPTGGELFF.

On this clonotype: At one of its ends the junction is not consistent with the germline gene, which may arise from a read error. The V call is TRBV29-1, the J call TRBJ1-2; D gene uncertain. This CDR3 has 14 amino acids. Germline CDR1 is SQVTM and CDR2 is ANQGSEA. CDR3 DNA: TGCAACGTTGAAAGTGATAGGCCTTTCTATGGCTACACCTTC. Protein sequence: CNVESDRPFYGYTF.

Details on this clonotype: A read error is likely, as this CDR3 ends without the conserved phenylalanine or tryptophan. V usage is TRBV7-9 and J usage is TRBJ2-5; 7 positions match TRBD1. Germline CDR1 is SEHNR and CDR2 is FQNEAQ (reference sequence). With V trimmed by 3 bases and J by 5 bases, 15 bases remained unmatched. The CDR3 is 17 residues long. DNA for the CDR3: TGTGCCAGCAGCTTTAGGGTAACAGGGGTAGGGAAGGAGACCCAGTACTTA. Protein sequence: CASSFRVTGVGKETQYL.

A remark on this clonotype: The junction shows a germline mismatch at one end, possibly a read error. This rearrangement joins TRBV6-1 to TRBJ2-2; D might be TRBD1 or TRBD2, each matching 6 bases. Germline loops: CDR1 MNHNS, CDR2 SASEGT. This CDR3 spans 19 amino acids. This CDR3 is CACSEILLGGAANTGELFF. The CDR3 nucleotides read TGTGCCTGCAGTGAAATCCTTCTCGGGGGCGCCGCGAACACCGGGGAGCTGTTTTTT.